This is a list of T cell receptor beta chains from one sample in a study of cytomegalovirus exposure and HLA in healthy donors. Method: immunoSEQ multiplex PCR; TCRdb's copy keeps in-frame clones and lacks some. The sample has some 130,000 clones; roughly 79% are singletons. The sequenced sample was PBMCs. The receptor set was obtained from a man aged 25-45 years in good health and CMV-seropositive. Each CDR3 is given with its conserved first and last residue. Each record gives: CDR3 protein, CDR3 DNA, V gene, J gene, CDR3 length, D gene, clone size. The D gene is left open where the match is weak. Clone sizes are given selectively: once, few, many, or a class where the clone is expanded.

CASSSRRGYQFF	TGTGCCAGCAGCTCACGGCGGGGGTACCAGTTCTTC	TRBV5-6	TRBJ2-1	12	TRBD2	-
CASSSPGLAGAETQYF	TGTGCCAGCTCATCCCCGGGACTAGCGGGAGCAGAGACCCAGTACTTC	TRBV18	TRBJ2-5	16	TRBD2	-
CASSSEDEQYF	TGTGCCAGCTCCTCGGAGGACGAGCAGTACTTC	TRBV5-8	TRBJ2-7	11	-	-
CASSRTSGDTDTQYF	TGTGCCAGCAGTCGGACTAGCGGGGATACAGATACGCAGTATTTT	TRBV27	TRBJ2-3	15	TRBD2	-
CSVGITGIGTEAFF	TGCAGCGTTGGGATCACAGGGATCGGCACTGAAGCTTTCTTT	TRBV29-1	TRBJ1-1	14	-	-
CATSRGTGRGNTEAFF	TGTGCCACCAGCAGAGGGACAGGTCGGGGGAACACTGAAGCTTTCTTT	TRBV15	TRBJ1-1	16	TRBD1	-
CASSLGSYEQYF	TGTGCCAGCAGTTTGGGGAGTTACGAGCAGTACTTC	TRBV6-6	TRBJ2-7	12	-	few
CASSQGTSGRGYF	TGCGCCAGCAGCCAGGGGACTAGCGGGAGGGGGTACTTC	TRBV4-1	TRBJ2-7	13	TRBD2	-
CASSLERRPYEQYF	TGTGCCAGCAGCTTAGAGCGGAGGCCCTACGAGCAGTACTTC	TRBV7-9	TRBJ2-7	14	-	few
CASSYRKRTSGGAYNEQFF	TGTGCCAGCAGTTACCGAAAAAGGACTAGCGGGGGGGCTTACAATGAGCAGTTCTTC	TRBV6-7	TRBJ2-1	19	TRBD2	-
CASSPGTGNTDTQYF	TGTGCCAGCAGCCCAGGGACAGGCAACACAGATACGCAGTATTTT	TRBV7-9	TRBJ2-3	15	TRBD1	-
CASSPGTSDTEAFF	TGCGCCAGCAGTCCCGGGACAAGTGACACTGAAGCTTTCTTT	TRBV10-1	TRBJ1-1	14	-	few
CASSIRAGSNQPQHF	TGTGCCAGTAGTATCAGGGCAGGAAGCAATCAGCCCCAGCATTTT	TRBV19	TRBJ1-5	15	-	-
CASSGTGGMVWDTQYF	TGTGCCAGTAGCGGGACAGGGGGAATGGTCTGGGATACGCAGTATTTT	TRBV19	TRBJ2-3	16	TRBD1	-
CASSLPGPAGVNEQFF	TGTGCCAGCAGCTTACCGGGGCCAGCGGGAGTTAATGAGCAGTTCTTC	TRBV5-6	TRBJ2-1	16	TRBD2	-
CASRNTGTYEQYF	TGTGCCAGCAGAAATACAGGGACCTACGAGCAGTACTTC	TRBV28	TRBJ2-7	13	-	-
CAWSVGGEGYTF	TGTGCCTGGAGTGTAGGAGGGGAGGGCTACACCTTC	TRBV30	TRBJ1-2	12	-	few
CASGRENNEQFF	TGTGCCAGCGGGCGGGAAAACAATGAGCAGTTCTTC	TRBV6-1	TRBJ2-1	12	-	few
CASSQVGGSGYEQYF	TGTGCCAGCAGCCAAGTTGGGGGCTCTGGCTACGAGCAGTACTTC	TRBV14	TRBJ2-7	15	-	-
CASRTSGGLYEQYF	TGTGCCAGCAGAACCAGCGGGGGGCTCTACGAGCAGTACTTC	TRBV6-1	TRBJ2-7	14	TRBD2	few
CSVFGGLGEAFF	TGCAGCGTTTTTGGGGGGTTGGGTGAAGCTTTCTTT	TRBV29-1	TRBJ1-1	12	-	-
CASSPAGTSGLDTQYF	TGTGCCAGCAGCCCTGCCGGGACTAGCGGTCTAGATACGCAGTATTTT	TRBV11-3	TRBJ2-3	16	TRBD2	-
CASSLTQSSHEQYF	TGTGCCAGCAGCCTAACCCAGTCTAGTCACGAGCAGTACTTC	TRBV7-3	TRBJ2-7	14	-	-
CASSLAGIYEQYF	TGCGCCAGCAGCTTGGCAGGGATCTACGAGCAGTACTTC	TRBV5-1	TRBJ2-7	13	-	-
CASSSGTGQPQAFF	TGTGCCAGTAGTTCGGGTACGGGACAGCCCCAAGCTTTCTTT	TRBV19	TRBJ1-1	14	TRBD1	-
CASSLQGQGLTEAFF	TGCGCCAGCAGCTTGCAGGGACAGGGGCTGACTGAAGCTTTCTTT	TRBV5-1	TRBJ1-1	15	TRBD1	-
CASRTSSTDTQYF	TGTGCCAGCAGGACATCTAGCACAGATACGCAGTATTTT	TRBV6-1	TRBJ2-3	13	-	-
CASSLGQGNRETQYF	TGTGCCAGCAGCCTGGGACAGGGAAATAGGGAGACCCAGTACTTC	TRBV7-2	TRBJ2-5	15	TRBD1	-
CAWSAPDRDRGSYEQYF	TGTGCCTGGAGCGCTCCTGACCGGGACAGGGGATCCTACGAGCAGTACTTC	TRBV30	TRBJ2-7	17	TRBD1	-
CASSSGLDSYEQYF	TGCGCCAGCAGTTCCGGACTTGACTCCTACGAGCAGTACTTC	TRBV5-1	TRBJ2-7	14	-	-
CASSSSGNTEAFF	TGTGCCAGCAGTTCCTCGGGGAACACTGAAGCTTTCTTT	TRBV6-1	TRBJ1-1	13	-	-
CATSMGTGRSDTQYF	TGTGCCACCAGTATGGGGACAGGGAGGTCAGATACGCAGTATTTT	TRBV15	TRBJ2-3	15	TRBD1	-
CASREAPRPGEQFF	TGCGCCAGCAGGGAGGCCCCACGGCCGGGAGAGCAGTTCTTC	TRBV5-1	TRBJ2-1	14	-	-
CASSEPGTAPGNSPLHF	TGTGCCAGCAGTGAGCCAGGGACAGCTCCTGGGAATTCACCCCTCCACTTT	TRBV6-4	TRBJ1-6	17	TRBD1	-
CASSRTSGGQETQYF	TGTGCCAGCAGCCGGACTAGCGGGGGGCAAGAGACCCAGTACTTC	TRBV5-4	TRBJ2-5	15	TRBD2	-
CASSIGGSSGGQPQHF	TGTGCCAGTAGTATTGGGGGGTCTTCAGGGGGGCAGCCCCAGCATTTT	TRBV19	TRBJ1-5	16	TRBD1	-
CASQGDNEQFF	TGTGCCAGCCAGGGGGACAATGAGCAGTTCTTC	TRBV5-4	TRBJ2-1	11	TRBD1	-